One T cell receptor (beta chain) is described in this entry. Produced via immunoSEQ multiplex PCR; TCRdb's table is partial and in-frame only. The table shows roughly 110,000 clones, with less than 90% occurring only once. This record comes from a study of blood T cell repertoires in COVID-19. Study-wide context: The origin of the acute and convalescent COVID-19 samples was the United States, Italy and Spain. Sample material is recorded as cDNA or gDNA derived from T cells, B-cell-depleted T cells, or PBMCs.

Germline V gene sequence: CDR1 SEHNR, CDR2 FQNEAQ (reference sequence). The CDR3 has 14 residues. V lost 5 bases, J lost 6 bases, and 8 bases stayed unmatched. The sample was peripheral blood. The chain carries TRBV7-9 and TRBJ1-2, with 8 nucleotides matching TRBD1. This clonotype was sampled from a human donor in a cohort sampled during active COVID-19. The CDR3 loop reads CASSVGQAVDGYTF. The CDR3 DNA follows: TGTGCCAGCAGCGTGGGACAGGCGGTGGATGGCTACACCTTC.